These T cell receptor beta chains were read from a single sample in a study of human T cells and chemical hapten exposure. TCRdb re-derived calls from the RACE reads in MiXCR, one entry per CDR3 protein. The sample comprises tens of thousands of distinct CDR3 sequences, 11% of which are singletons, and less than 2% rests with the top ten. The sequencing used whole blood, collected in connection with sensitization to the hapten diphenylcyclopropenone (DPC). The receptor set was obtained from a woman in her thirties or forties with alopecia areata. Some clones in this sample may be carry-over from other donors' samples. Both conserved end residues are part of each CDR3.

CDR3aa: CASTPGGVEKLFF
v_gene: TRBV19
j_gene: TRBJ1-4

CDR3aa: CASSAQGAGGYTF
v_gene: TRBV19
j_gene: TRBJ1-2

CDR3aa: CASTEGRVTQYF
v_gene: TRBV10-2
j_gene: TRBJ2-5

CDR3aa: CASSPSGSAIEQFF
v_gene: TRBV7-9
j_gene: TRBJ2-1

CDR3aa: CASSFHSYEQYF
v_gene: TRBV5-4
j_gene: TRBJ2-7

CDR3aa: CASSPRTGAPNTEAFF
v_gene: TRBV4-2
j_gene: TRBJ1-1

CDR3aa: CASSPDSAGNTIYF
v_gene: TRBV18
j_gene: TRBJ1-3

CDR3aa: CASSLRNTIYF
v_gene: TRBV12-3/TRBV12-4
j_gene: TRBJ1-3

CDR3aa: CASSPPKWGEQYF
v_gene: TRBV3-1
j_gene: TRBJ2-7

CDR3aa: CASRAGDSGANVLTF
v_gene: TRBV5-1
j_gene: TRBJ2-6

CDR3aa: CASSWEGYGYTF
v_gene: TRBV28
j_gene: TRBJ1-2

CDR3aa: CAISNGLLTEAFF
v_gene: TRBV10-3
j_gene: TRBJ1-1

CDR3aa: CASGLPPSVYGYTF
v_gene: TRBV12-5
j_gene: TRBJ1-2

CDR3aa: CASSTSPPEAFF
v_gene: TRBV27
j_gene: TRBJ1-1

CDR3aa: CASSQTRRFYVFGYTF
v_gene: TRBV28
j_gene: TRBJ1-2

CDR3aa: CASSPTGAGYEQYF
v_gene: TRBV7-9
j_gene: TRBJ2-7

CDR3aa: CASSQDAGRGNQPQHF
v_gene: TRBV4-2
j_gene: TRBJ1-5

CDR3aa: CASSQYHPGQGNYNEQFF
v_gene: TRBV3-1
j_gene: TRBJ2-1

CDR3aa: CASCGEAQPQHF
v_gene: TRBV6-6
j_gene: TRBJ1-5

CDR3aa: CASSAAAYGYTF
v_gene: TRBV2
j_gene: TRBJ1-2

CDR3aa: CASSRGTSGVEQYF
v_gene: TRBV5-5
j_gene: TRBJ2-7

CDR3aa: CASRPTPDYGYTF
v_gene: TRBV28
j_gene: TRBJ1-2

CDR3aa: CSVADSPNGYTF
v_gene: TRBV29-1
j_gene: TRBJ1-2

CDR3aa: CASGTGGYEQYF
v_gene: TRBV28
j_gene: TRBJ2-7

CDR3aa: CASSPTNYEQYF
v_gene: TRBV6-2/TRBV6-3
j_gene: TRBJ2-7

CDR3aa: CASNLGRHYEQYF
v_gene: TRBV2
j_gene: TRBJ2-7

CDR3aa: CATRRTAPSTDTQYF
v_gene: TRBV19
j_gene: TRBJ2-3

CDR3aa: CASSYSWGGNTEAFF
v_gene: TRBV6-5
j_gene: TRBJ1-1

CDR3aa: CASSLRGPETQYF
v_gene: TRBV28
j_gene: TRBJ2-5